This TCR beta chain came from a study of shared clonotypes between healthy human individuals. Germline-derived CDR1 and CDR2 are MNHEY and SVGAGI. The V and J ends lost 7 bases and 11 bases respectively, with 14 bases between them. CDR3 length equals 11 residues. Assay used: immunoSEQ multiplex PCR; TCRdb lists only in-frame clones, some missing. Counted here are roughly 2.2 million clones, about nine tenths occurring once; the ten biggest clones make up around 0.38%. This clonotype was obtained from a man younger than 35 in good health. Some clones in this sample may be carry-over from other donors' samples. Sequenced input: naive CD4+ T cells from PBMCs. Subset of the sample: CD45RA+ positively selected. The chain is built from TRBV6-5 and TRBJ1-1; possible D gene TRBD1, 6 bases. The CDR3 DNA follows: TGTGCCAGCACGACAACAGGGAGGGCTTTCTTT. Its protein is CASTTTGRAFF.